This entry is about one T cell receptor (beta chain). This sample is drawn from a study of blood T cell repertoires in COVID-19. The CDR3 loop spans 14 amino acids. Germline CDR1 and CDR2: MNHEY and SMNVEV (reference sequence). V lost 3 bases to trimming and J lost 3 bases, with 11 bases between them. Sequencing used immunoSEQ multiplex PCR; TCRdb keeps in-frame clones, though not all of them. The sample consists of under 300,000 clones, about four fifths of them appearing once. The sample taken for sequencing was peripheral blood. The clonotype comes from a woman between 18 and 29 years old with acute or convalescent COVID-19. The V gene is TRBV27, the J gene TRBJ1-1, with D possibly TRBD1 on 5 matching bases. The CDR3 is CASSFRQGYTEAFF. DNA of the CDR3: TGTGCCAGCAGTTTTCGGCAGGGCTACACTGAAGCTTTCTTT.